This paragraph covers one T cell receptor beta chain sequence. Unmatched junction bases numbered 4, after V lost 5 bases and J lost 1 base. The germline CDR1 and CDR2 sequences are SGHAT and FQNNGV. CDR3 length: 15 residues. The data were produced by immunoSEQ multiplex PCR, yet TCRdb's version contains in-frame clones alone and is incomplete. The sample yields under 75,000 clones, more than 85% seen once. This sample stems from a study of T cell changes during pregnancy in multiple sclerosis. The sample consisted of peripheral blood, taken in the third trimester of pregnancy. The TCR sequence derives from a female donor in good health, enrolled as a control in a pregnancy study. The chain recombines TRBV11-2 with TRBJ1-4; 7 positions match TRBD1. DNA for the CDR3: TGTGCCAGCAGCCATCAGGGGGGAACTAATGAAAAACTGTTTTTT. Its protein product is CASSHQGGTNEKLFF.